The following is a TCR beta chain sequence with its context. The antigen is not known. Alpha and beta libraries were amplified separately from the second PCR onward. The sample is drawn from a study of naive and memory T cell subsets. CDR1 is WNHNN and CDR2 is SYGVQD in the germline V gene (reference sequence). The CDR3 totals 14 residues. Losses at the gene ends were 7 bases for V and 2 bases for J; bases not matched to a gene: 8. Study observations and caveats: A few larger clonotypes appeared in naive repertoires, especially CD8, possibly memory cells re-expressing CD45RA. Diversity fell and Gini index rose from naive through CM, EM, EMRA.

An equimolar mix of two oligonucleotides served as the beta constant-region primer for TRBC1 and TRBC2. The ligated cDNA underwent four PCR rounds using SP2 and nested alpha and beta constant-region primers. The cDNA 3' end received a ligated single-stranded oligonucleotide carrying the SP2 primer and a 12-nucleotide UMI. TCRdb re-analysed the UMI-ligation and nested PCR reads in MiXCR, keeping a single row per CDR3 protein. The sample yields 150,000 or so distinct CDR3 sequences, over 20% seen once. The sequenced sample consisted of naive CD4+ T cells from blood. The origin of this receptor is a human donor in good health. This chain joins TRBV10-1 and TRBJ2-7, with 7 bases matching TRBD2. The DNA for the CDR3 is TGCGCCAGCACTGTCGCGGGAGTTGCCTACGAGCAGTACTTC. It specifies CASTVAGVAYEQYF.